Given below is one T cell receptor beta chain in context. As yet, its antigen is unknown. This specimen belongs to a study of T cells in Graves' hyperthyroidism and ophthalmopathy. General study points: Most clonotypes expanded in the thyroid (above 0.001) were also present in blood.

From RNA transcripts, TCR beta CDR3 regions were amplified. Carried out on the TCR CDR3, a first-round RT-PCR used the HTBI primer set. TCRdb called the multiplex PCR reads again in MiXCR, with one record for every CDR3 protein. The sample lists hundreds of thousands of distinct CDR3 sequences, roughly a sixth occurring once. Germline V gene data show CDR1 as SGDLS and CDR2 as YYNGEE. The CDR3 consists of 18 residues. Trimming shortened V by 4 bases and J by 1 base, and 20 bases separated the two germline ends. Criteria for exclusion of patients were uncontrolled infection, other autoimmune disease, pregnancy or lactation. Clinicians diagnosed patients from clinical symptoms, serum thyroxine and TRAb, thyroid ultrasound and orbital computed tomography.

The source of this sequence is a woman aged 50 to 60 with Graves' hyperthyroidism that later progressed to Graves' ophthalmopathy. This chain links TRBV9 with TRBJ2-2; a weak D match, TRBD2 (6 bases). Sequenced material: blood. As DNA, the CDR3 is TGTGCCAGCAGCCCGTCAGAATTCGGGGGAGAGAACACCGGGGAGCTGTTTTTT. It specifies CASSPSEFGGENTGELFF.